These 26 T cell receptor beta chains originate from one sample sequenced in a study of cytomegalovirus exposure and HLA in healthy donors. The PCR was carried out with 60 Vbeta primers and 13 Jbeta primers. Here immunoSEQ multiplex PCR was the method, and the copy in TCRdb shows in-frame clones only, minus some. Found here are 200,000 to 250,000 clones, around 89% of them singletons; the top ten hold 0.9% to 1.1%. The sequencing input was PBMCs. Source of these receptors: a young woman in good health and CMV-seronegative.

This rearrangement joins TRBV7-2 to TRBJ2-3; 9 bases align to TRBD2. V was pared by 7 bases and J by 4 bases, with 9 bases of the junction left unmatched. The V gene's germline CDR1 is SGHTA and CDR2 FQGNSA. CDR3 size: 15 residues. CDR3 sequence (DNA): TGTGCCAGCAACTGGTACTCTAGCGGGGCAGATACGCAGTATTTT. It codes for CASNWYSSGADTQYF.

The rearrangement links TRBV5-5 to TRBJ2-7; 7 bases are a match to TRBD1. V lost 4 bases, J lost 0 bases, and 7 bases stayed unmatched. Germline CDR1 and CDR2: SGHKS and YYEKEE (reference sequence). This CDR3 region has 15 residues. The DNA for the CDR3 is TGTGCCAGCAGCACGGCCGGGACAGACTCCTACGAGCAGTACTTC. It is translated as CASSTAGTDSYEQYF.

The V and J genes are TRBV11-2 and TRBJ2-2, with D unclear. This CDR3 comprises 14 residues. The V and J ends lost 0 bases and 5 bases respectively, with 7 bases between them. CDR1 and CDR2 from the germline V gene are SGHAT and FQNNGV. The CDR3 coding sequence is TGTGCCAGCAGCTTAGAGGGCAGAACCGGGGAGCTGTTTTTT. Encoded protein: CASSLEGRTGELFF.

Only one count was recorded for this clone. This rearrangement joins TRBV4-2 to TRBJ1-1; 9 bases match TRBD1. The V gene's germline CDR1 is LGHNA and CDR2 YNFKEQ. This CDR3 has 15 amino acids. With V trimmed by 0 bases and J by 8 bases, 7 bases remained unmatched. The CDR3 is CASSQERTGVREAFF. The CDR3 bases are TGTGCCAGCAGCCAAGAGAGGACAGGGGTAAGGGAAGCTTTCTTT.

In DNA form, the CDR3 reads TGTGCCAGCAGCACAGATTCCAATCAGCCCCAGCATTTT. As protein: CASSTDSNQPQHF. This chain links TRBV2 with TRBJ1-5; the D is unclear. Germline CDR1 and CDR2: SNHLY and FYNNEI. The CDR3 length is 13 residues. V was cut by 6 bases and J by 3 bases, with 9 bases left in between.

This clone was seen only once. The CDR3 region is CASSFFNEQYF. CDR3 nucleotide sequence: TGTGCCAGCAGTTTTTTTAACGAGCAGTACTTC. The chain combines TRBV27 with TRBJ2-7; D unclear. Trimming took off 3 bases at V and 5 bases at J, with 5 bases between the two ends. This CDR3 is 11 amino acids long. CDR1 and CDR2 (germline): MNHEY, SMNVEV (reference sequence).

This sequence joins TRBV27 and TRBJ1-5; D gene unclear. The CDR3 is 16 residues long. V was pared by 3 bases and J by 3 bases, with 15 bases between. Germline V gene sequence: CDR1 MNHEY, CDR2 SMNVEV (reference sequence). The CDR3 nucleotides read TGTGCCAGCAGTTTTATTACTGGGCACCCCAATCAGCCCCAGCATTTT. Encoded protein: CASSFITGHPNQPQHF.

This chain uses TRBV27 with TRBJ2-7; 7 bases map to TRBD2. This CDR3 has 14 residues. Trimming cost V 4 bases and J 0 bases; bases outside gene matches: 3. Germline CDR1 is MNHEY and CDR2 is SMNVEV (reference sequence). The CDR3 bases are TGTGCCAGCAGTTCCGGGACTAACTCCTACGAGCAGTACTTC. Translation gives CASSSGTNSYEQYF.

CDR3 bases: TGTGCCAGCGGCCGGGAGATGGATGGAAACACCATATATTTT. Its translation is CASGREMDGNTIYF. The V call is TRBV5-4, the J call TRBJ1-3; D remains ambiguous. CDR3 size: 14 residues. Between the trimmed V and J ends, which lost 7 bases and 3 bases, there was a span of 14 bases. In germline, CDR1 is SGHNT, CDR2 YYREEE (reference sequence).

The chain uses TRBV29-1 and TRBJ2-1; a weak D match, TRBD1 (5 bases). The CDR3 length is 13 residues. Germline-derived CDR1 and CDR2 are SQVTM and ANQGSEA. Trimming removed 4 bases from V and 6 bases from J, with 13 bases in between. The CDR3 protein is CSVGPGRANEQFF. Here the CDR3 DNA reads TGCAGCGTTGGACCTGGCAGGGCCAATGAGCAGTTCTTC.

Concerning this clone itself: Other DNA sequences in the same sample also yield this CDR3. This chain links TRBV7-2 with TRBJ2-3; D is ambiguous. V gave up 5 bases and J gave up 1 base, with 13 bases separating them. The germline gives CDR1 SGHTA, CDR2 FQGNSA. CDR3 size: 15 residues. CDR3 bases: TGTGCCAGCAGCCCCGGAGTCAGCCGCACAGATACGCAGTATTTT. Encoded protein: CASSPGVSRTDTQYF.

The chain is built from TRBV19 and TRBJ1-1; D is unresolved. V lost 6 bases and J 4 bases, leaving 12 bases between the germline ends. CDR1 is LNHDA and CDR2 is SQIVND in the germline V gene (reference sequence). The CDR3 loop spans 13 amino acids. The CDR3 loop is CASRAGLGTEAFF. The CDR3 DNA reads as TGTGCCAGTAGGGCCGGGTTGGGCACTGAAGCTTTCTTT.

The CDR3 nucleotides read TGTGCCAGCAGCTTAGCCCCTCCGGGACAGGGAGGTTCCTATGGCTACACCTTC. It encodes CASSLAPPGQGGSYGYTF. This chain uses TRBV7-2 with TRBJ1-2; 9 bases are shared with TRBD1. Germline CDR1 and CDR2: SGHTA and FQGNSA. V was pared by 0 bases and J by 4 bases, with 12 bases of the junction left unmatched. There are 18 residues in the CDR3.

The chain couples TRBV10-1 to TRBJ2-5; 9 nucleotides match TRBD2. Losses at the gene ends were 3 bases for V and 4 bases for J; bases not matched to a gene: 6. This CDR3 spans 15 amino acids. The germline V gene has CDR1 WNHNN and CDR2 SYGVQD (reference sequence). CDR3 residues: CASSESLAGRETQYF. DNA for the CDR3: TGCGCCAGCAGTGAATCACTAGCGGGTCGAGAGACCCAGTACTTC.

This sequence joins TRBV4-1 and TRBJ1-5; D not resolved. The CDR3 sequence is 14 residues long. V lost 1 base, J lost 3 bases, and 7 bases lay in between. Looked up from germline, CDR1 is MGHRA and CDR2 is YSYEKL. DNA of the CDR3: TGCGCCAGCAGCCAAGTCCCAATCAATCAGCCCCAGCATTTT. Translation gives CASSQVPINQPQHF.

The rearrangement links TRBV28 to TRBJ2-1; D gene uncertain. Germline values: CDR1 MDHEN, CDR2 SYDVKM. CDR3 length equals 16 residues. Trimming left V 7 bases short and J 5 bases short, with 21 bases between. CDR3 protein: CASIRLLGREDNEQFF. The CDR3 DNA reads TGTGCCAGCATCCGTCTTCTCGGAAGAGAGGACAATGAGCAGTTCTTC. The full variable domain, completed using reference TRBV28 and TRBJ2-1, is DVKVTQSSRYLVKRTGEKVFLECVQDMDHENMFWYRQDPGLGLRLIYFSYDVKMKEKGDIPEGYSVSREKKERFSLILESASTNQTSMYLCASIRLLGREDNEQFFGPGTRLTVL.

The chain uses TRBV4-1 and TRBJ1-3; unclear D gene. The CDR3 sequence is 17 residues long. Germline loops: CDR1 MGHRA, CDR2 YSYEKL. Trimming took off 1 base at V and 0 bases at J, with 13 bases between the two ends. The CDR3 DNA reads as TGCGCCAGCAGCCAAGGAGTTACCGGGAACTCTGGAAACACCATATATTTT. Amino acid sequence: CASSQGVTGNSGNTIYF.

This clone was detected only a few times. The CDR3 is CASSVQYNQPQHF. CDR3 DNA sequence: TGTGCCAGCTCAGTACAGTACAATCAGCCCCAGCATTTT. The rearrangement joins TRBV18 to TRBJ1-5; no firm D call. Per germline, CDR1 KGHSH and CDR2 LQKENI. The CDR3 is 13 residues long. The germline V and J ends were trimmed by 5 bases and 3 bases, with 8 bases remaining between them.

This clone was counted a single time. The chain joins TRBV7-2 to TRBJ2-5, with TRBD2 identical over 10 bases. The V gene's germline CDR1 is SGHTA and CDR2 FQGNSA. The CDR3 contains 16 residues. J gave up 1 base and V 7 bases, and 9 bases lay outside the gene matches. Here the CDR3 reads CASIPGGLAVQETQYF. In nucleotides, the CDR3 is TGTGCCAGCATACCTGGTGGACTAGCGGTCCAAGAGACCCAGTACTTC.

The chain combines TRBV7-3 with TRBJ2-1, with 10 nucleotides matching TRBD2. Trimming removed 4 bases from V and 6 bases from J; junction bases left unmatched: 9. The CDR3 runs 16 residues. Germline CDR1 is SGHTA and CDR2 is FQGTGA. CDR3 DNA: TGTGCCAGCAGCTCCCCTCTAGCGGGAGCTGGCAATGAGCAGTTCTTC. Amino acids: CASSSPLAGAGNEQFF.

The rearrangement uses TRBV6-5 and TRBJ1-3; maybe TRBD1 (5 bases). Germline assignment: CDR1 MNHEY and CDR2 SVGAGI. The V end lost 6 bases, the J end lost 0 bases, and 9 bases lay between the germline ends. The CDR3 has 14 amino acids. This chain's CDR3 is CASRQGFSGNTIYF. CDR3 bases: TGTGCCAGCAGGCAGGGATTCTCTGGAAACACCATATATTTT.

The rearrangement uses TRBV7-9 and TRBJ2-7; D is perhaps TRBD2 (5 bases). Germline V CDR1 and CDR2: SEHNR, FQNEAQ (reference sequence). The CDR3 has 17 amino acids. Between the trimmed V and J ends, which lost 2 bases and 2 bases, there was a span of 19 bases. The CDR3 protein is CASSLLLGSAGTYEQYF. The CDR3 DNA reads as TGTGCCAGCAGCTTACTGTTGGGATCGGCCGGGACCTACGAGCAGTACTTC.

This chain uses TRBV11-2 with TRBJ2-3; 9 bases are shared with TRBD2. The CDR3 consists of 19 residues. The germline CDR1 and CDR2 sequences are SGHAT and FQNNGV. After removal of 3 bases from V and 2 bases from J, the junction contained 15 bases not matched to a gene. The CDR3 here is CASSFSAGGLLLPTDTQYF. In DNA form, the CDR3 reads TGTGCCAGCAGCTTTTCAGCGGGGGGCTTACTCTTACCCACAGATACGCAGTATTTT. Complete variable domain (other parts from reference TRBV11-2 and TRBJ2-3): EAGVAQSPRYKIIEKRQSVAFWCNPISGHATLYWYQQILGQGPKLLIQFQNNGVVDDSQLPKDRFSAERLKGVDSTLKIQPAKLEDSAVYLCASSFSAGGLLLPTDTQYFGPGTRLTVL.

V usage is TRBV5-5 and J usage is TRBJ1-2, with D perhaps matching TRBD1 (6 bases). The CDR3 has 15 amino acids. Germline V gene lookup returns CDR1 SGHKS and CDR2 YYEKEE (reference sequence). V dropped 5 bases and J dropped 8 bases, with 22 bases sitting between them. In DNA form, the CDR3 reads TGTGCCAGCAGTCAACAAGCCGCAGGGGCAGAGGGCTACACCTTC. Translating it yields CASSQQAAGAEGYTF.

This chain links TRBV4-3 with TRBJ2-7; 12 positions match TRBD1. With V trimmed by 0 bases and J by 4 bases, 7 bases remained unmatched. The CDR3 covers 17 residues. Germline CDR1 and CDR2: LGHNA and YSLEER. The CDR3 region has the DNA TGCGCCAGCAGCCAAGATAGGGACAGGGGGCTTACGTACGAGCAGTACTTC. This gives the protein CASSQDRDRGLTYEQYF.

The chain has TRBV27 and TRBJ2-4; no clear D. This CDR3 has 18 amino acids. Germline V lookup: CDR1 MNHEY, CDR2 SMNVEV (reference sequence). V lost 8 bases and J 0 bases, leaving 23 bases between the germline ends. The CDR3 protein is CASRRSGTPTVAKNIQYF. CDR3 nucleotide sequence: TGTGCCAGCCGCCGGTCCGGCACACCAACAGTAGCCAAAAACATTCAGTACTTC.